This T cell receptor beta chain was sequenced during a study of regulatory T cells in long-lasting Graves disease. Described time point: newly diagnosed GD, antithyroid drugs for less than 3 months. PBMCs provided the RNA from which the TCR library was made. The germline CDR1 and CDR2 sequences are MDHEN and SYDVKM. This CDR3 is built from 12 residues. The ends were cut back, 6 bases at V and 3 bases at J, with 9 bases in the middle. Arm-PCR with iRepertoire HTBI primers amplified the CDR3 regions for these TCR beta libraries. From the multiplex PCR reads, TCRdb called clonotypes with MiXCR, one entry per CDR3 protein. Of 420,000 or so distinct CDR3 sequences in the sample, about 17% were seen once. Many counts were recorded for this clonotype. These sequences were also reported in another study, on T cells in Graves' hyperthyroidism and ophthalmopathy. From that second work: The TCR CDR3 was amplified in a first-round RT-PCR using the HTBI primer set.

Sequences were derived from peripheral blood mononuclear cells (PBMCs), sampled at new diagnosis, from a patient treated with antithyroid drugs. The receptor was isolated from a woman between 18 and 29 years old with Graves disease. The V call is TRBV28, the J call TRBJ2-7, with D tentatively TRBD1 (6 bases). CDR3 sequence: CASSQGGYEQYF. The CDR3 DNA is TGTGCCAGCAGCCAAGGGGGCTACGAGCAGTACTTC.